This TCR beta chain appears in the sequencing data of a study of cytomegalovirus exposure and HLA in healthy donors. Study-level background: Tens of millions of unique TCRs from HLA-typed donors made up an early data release.

Study-wide results and limits: The study put under 200 TCR beta chains on its list as cytomegalovirus-associated. No immune exposure information besides CMV serostatus was available.

As to this clone: The target antigen is unknown.

The donors comprised healthy bone marrow donors. Primers: 60 Vbeta forward and 13 Jbeta reverse. Repertoires were generated with immunoSEQ multiplex PCR, while TCRdb's copy carries only in-frame clones and drops some. The sample consists of about 180,000 clones, about 81% of them appearing once. The sample was PBMCs. This receptor was identified in a man aged 35-49 years in good health and CMV-seronegative.

The CDR3 region is CATSTWGTGSYEQYF. The CDR3 DNA reads TGTGCCACCAGTACCTGGGGGACTGGCTCCTACGAGCAGTACTTC. The chain uses TRBV15 and TRBJ2-7; D may be TRBD2 (6 bases). This CDR3 region has 15 residues. CDR1 is LNHNV and CDR2 is YYDKDF in the germline V gene (reference sequence). V was clipped by 6 bases and J by 0 bases, with 15 bases between them.